Listed here are 6 T cell receptor beta chains from one sample, sequenced in a study of T cells in Graves' hyperthyroidism and ophthalmopathy. Amplification of TCR beta CDR3 regions was performed using RNA transcripts as template. In the first-round RT-PCR of the TCR CDR3, the HTBI primer set was used. TCRdb analysed the multiplex PCR reads with MiXCR anew, one entry per CDR3 protein. This sample yields approximately 400,000 distinct CDR3 sequences, of which about 15% are seen a single time; approximately 32% belongs to the top ten. The sample comprised blood. These receptors all stem from a woman under 40 with Graves' hyperthyroidism.

This clonotype was picked up many times. The chain links TRBV3-1 to TRBJ2-5; no firm D call. The CDR3 consists of 15 residues. Trimming took off 0 bases at V and 1 base at J, with 9 bases between the two ends. CDR1 LGHDT and CDR2 YNNKEL come from the germline V gene (reference sequence). CDR3 residues: CASSQDQLGQETQYF. The CDR3 DNA reads as TGTGCCAGCAGCCAAGATCAGCTAGGCCAAGAGACCCAGTACTTC.

V usage is TRBV13 and J usage is TRBJ2-2, with 13 bases matching TRBD2. The V gene end was trimmed by 5 bases and the J gene end by 9 bases; junction bases not matched to a gene: 6. CDR3 length equals 15 residues. Germline V gives CDR1 PRHDT, CDR2 FYEKMQ (reference sequence). The CDR3 region is CASSAGLAGDRELFF. The CDR3 DNA sequence: TGTGCCAGCAGCGCCGGACTAGCGGGAGACCGGGAGCTGTTTTTT.

The chain employs TRBV9 and TRBJ1-5, with 9 bases aligning to TRBD1. After removal of 3 bases from V and 6 bases from J, the junction contained 7 bases not matched to a gene. Germline V gives CDR1 SGDLS, CDR2 YYNGEE. The CDR3 is 15 amino acids. CDR3 in DNA: TGTGCCAGCAGCGGACCGGGACAGGGTGGTCAGCCCCAGCATTTT. Its translation: CASSGPGQGGQPQHF. Based on the CDR3 plus reference TRBV9 and TRBJ1-5, the full variable domain is DSGVTQTPKHLITATGQRVTLRCSPRSGDLSVYWYQQSLDQGLQFLIQYYNGEERAKGNILERFSAQQFPDLHSELNLSSLELGDSALYFCASSGPGQGGQPQHFGDGTRLSIL.

This clonotype was counted ten times or more. The rearrangement uses TRBV5-1 and TRBJ2-3; 7 bases match TRBD1. Germline V gives CDR1 SGHRS, CDR2 YFSETQ. The CDR3 has 15 residues. V shed 4 bases, J shed 5 bases, and the junction held 10 bases outside the gene matches. The CDR3: CASSAGTVARDTQYF. In DNA, the CDR3 is TGCGCCAGCAGCGCCGGGACAGTCGCACGAGATACGCAGTATTTT.

In this sample, this clonotype turned up many times. This chain uses TRBV6-2 or TRBV6-3 with TRBJ2-3; D might be TRBD1 (6 bases). Germline CDR1 reads MNHEY; CDR2 reads SVGEGT. Trimming took 6 bases from V and 2 from J, leaving 18 bases between them. The CDR3 is made up of 16 amino acids. The CDR3 loop reads CASSPTGKRDTDTQYF. For the CDR3, the DNA is TGTGCCAGCAGCCCCACAGGGAAAAGGGACACAGATACGCAGTATTTT.

This clonotype was detected ten times or more. The chain has TRBV6-1 and TRBJ2-7, with a tentative D call TRBD1 (5 bases). The CDR3 is 16 residues long. From germline, CDR1 is MNHNS and CDR2 SASEGT. Trimming shortened V by 5 bases and J by 3 bases, and 20 bases separated the two germline ends. This CDR3 is CASSSSDSPGLYEQYF. The CDR3 region has the DNA TGTGCCAGCAGTTCTTCAGACAGTCCAGGCCTCTACGAGCAGTACTTC.